These 13 T cell receptor beta chains were all obtained from the same sample, sequenced in a study of cytomegalovirus exposure and HLA in healthy donors (TCRdb year 2017). Library construction relied on the immunoSEQ multiplex PCR assay. For the multiplex PCR, a mixture combining 60 forward primers for TCR Vbeta segments and 13 reverse primers for TCR Jbeta segments was used. The table was pulled from immuneACCESS by TCRdb, which kept in-frame rearrangements only. Such tables lose some clones; where checked, under half of the loss comes from unresolved V genes, and the rest has no known cause. The sample table contains around 120,000 clones; only one count was recorded for 70% to 80% of them. The ten biggest clones cover 3% to 4% of the sample. Sequenced material: PBMCs. These receptors were collected from a woman in her thirties or forties in good health and CMV-seronegative.

The rearrangement uses TRBV6-5 and TRBJ2-7; 7 nucleotides align to TRBD2. Germline CDR1 and CDR2: MNHEY and SVGAGI. J was trimmed by 5 bases and V by 0 bases; bases with no gene match: 7. This CDR3 comprises 15 residues. CDR3 residues: CASSYSGEGRDEQYF. The CDR3 DNA is TGTGCCAGCAGTTACTCGGGGGAGGGCCGCGACGAGCAGTACTTC.

The V call is TRBV7-2, the J call TRBJ2-1, with 8 positions matching TRBD2. Unmatched junction bases numbered 8, after V lost 0 bases and J lost 7 bases. CDR1 and CDR2 (germline): SGHTA, FQGNSA. The CDR3 extends over 16 amino acids. The CDR3 reads CASSLASGGGKNEQFF. The CDR3 region has the DNA TGTGCCAGCAGCTTAGCGTCCGGGGGGGGGAAAAATGAGCAGTTCTTC.

Comments on this clone: A junction boundary mismatches the germline segment, possibly from a read error. The V and J genes are TRBV28 and TRBJ2-7, with 8 bases that match TRBD2. Germline V CDR1 and CDR2: MDHEN, SYDVKM. The CDR3 sequence is 15 residues long. As DNA, the CDR3 is TGTGCCAGCAGTTTGGAGGCGGGAGGCTCCTTCGAGCAGTACTTC. It specifies CASSLEAGGSFEQYF.

V gene TRBV28 combines with J gene TRBJ2-3, with 7 bases matching TRBD1. The CDR3 runs to 13 residues. CDR1 MDHEN and CDR2 SYDVKM come from the germline V gene. Trimming took 6 bases from V and 6 from J; bases not matched to a gene: 6. The CDR3 bases are TGTGCCAGCAGAAAAGGGGGCAGGGATACGCAGTATTTT. Encoded protein: CASRKGGRDTQYF.

This clone was recorded a few times. This sequence joins TRBV7-2 and TRBJ2-1; D perhaps matches TRBD1 (5 bases). Germline assignment: CDR1 SGHTA and CDR2 FQGNSA. The length of the CDR3 is 14 residues. Trimming pared 0 bases from V and 2 bases from J, leaving 5 bases between. CDR3 bases: TGTGCCAGCAGCTTAGCGGGGCCCTACAATGAGCAGTTCTTC. The encoded protein is CASSLAGPYNEQFF.

The chain is built from TRBV30 and TRBJ2-7; TRBD2 might be the D (5 bases). V lost 2 bases to trimming and J lost 5 bases, with 10 bases between them. The CDR3 totals 12 residues. CDR1 and CDR2 from the germline V gene are GTSNPN and SVGIG (reference sequence). CDR3 sequence (DNA): TGTGCCTGGAGTCCCCGGACTGACGAGCAGTACTTC. It translates to CAWSPRTDEQYF.

This clone was observed a single time. V is TRBV4-3 and J is TRBJ1-6; weak D call: TRBD1 (6 bases). The CDR3 totals 14 residues. V was trimmed by 2 bases and J by 10 bases, leaving 12 bases between them. Germline V gives CDR1 LGHNA, CDR2 YSLEER. CDR3 bases: TGCGCCAGCAGCCAATTTACAGGGAACTCACCCCTCCACTTT. Encoded protein: CASSQFTGNSPLHF.

The chain carries TRBV28 and TRBJ1-4; 7 nucleotides agree with TRBD1. This CDR3 comprises 15 residues. J was trimmed by 4 bases and V by 5 bases; bases with no gene match: 7. The germline V gene has CDR1 MDHEN and CDR2 SYDVKM. As DNA, the CDR3 is TGTGCCAGCAGTGCCACAGGGGCGGGTAATGAAAAACTGTTTTTT. Its protein product is CASSATGAGNEKLFF.

V gene TRBV4-3 combines with J gene TRBJ2-1; the match to TRBD2 covers 9 bases. The germline V gene has CDR1 LGHNA and CDR2 YSLEER. Trimming at V came to 0 bases and at J to 6 bases, leaving 6 bases not matched to a gene. This CDR3 has 16 residues. The CDR3 sequence is CASSQDLAGSGNEQFF. CDR3 sequence (DNA): TGCGCCAGCAGCCAAGATCTAGCGGGATCAGGCAATGAGCAGTTCTTC.

The rearrangement links TRBV6-5 to TRBJ1-1; D perhaps matches TRBD1 (6 bases). This CDR3 has 14 residues. Germline lookup yields CDR1 MNHEY and CDR2 SVGAGI. Trimming took off 2 bases at V and 5 bases at J, with 12 bases between the two ends. This CDR3 is CASSYAGDSTEAFF. The CDR3, as DNA: TGTGCCAGCAGTTACGCAGGGGATAGTACTGAAGCTTTCTTT.

The chain couples TRBV11-2 to TRBJ1-1; tentative D call: TRBD1 (5 bases). The CDR3 sequence is 13 residues long. Deletions cut 6 bases from V and 1 base from J, with 9 bases between. Germline V gives CDR1 SGHAT, CDR2 FQNNGV. The CDR3 DNA follows: TGTGCCAGCAGTCGGACACAGAACACTGAAGCTTTCTTT. This codes for CASSRTQNTEAFF.

V gene TRBV28 combines with J gene TRBJ2-3; 7 bases are shared with TRBD1. There are 13 residues in the CDR3. CDR1 and CDR2 (germline): MDHEN, SYDVKM. Trimming cost V 7 bases and J 6 bases; bases outside gene matches: 7. The CDR3 bases are TGTGCCAGCAAACAGGGGCCCAGGGATACGCAGTATTTT. Protein product: CASKQGPRDTQYF.

V usage is TRBV30 and J usage is TRBJ2-2; 11 bases line up with TRBD2. The trim removed 3 bases at V and 4 bases at J, leaving 16 bases unmatched. Per germline, CDR1 GTSNPN and CDR2 SVGIG (reference sequence). CDR3 length: 19 amino acids. CDR3 loop: CAWSRRVAGGPYVTGELFF. Here the CDR3 DNA reads TGTGCCTGGAGCCGCCGGGTAGCGGGGGGGCCGTATGTCACCGGGGAGCTGTTTTTT. The full variable domain, completed using reference TRBV30 and TRBJ2-2, is SQTIHQWPATLVQPVGSPLSLECTVEGTSNPNLYWYRQAAGRGLQLLFYSVGIGQISSEVPQNLSASRPQDRQFILSSKKLLLSDSGFYLCAWSRRVAGGPYVTGELFFGEGSRLTVL.